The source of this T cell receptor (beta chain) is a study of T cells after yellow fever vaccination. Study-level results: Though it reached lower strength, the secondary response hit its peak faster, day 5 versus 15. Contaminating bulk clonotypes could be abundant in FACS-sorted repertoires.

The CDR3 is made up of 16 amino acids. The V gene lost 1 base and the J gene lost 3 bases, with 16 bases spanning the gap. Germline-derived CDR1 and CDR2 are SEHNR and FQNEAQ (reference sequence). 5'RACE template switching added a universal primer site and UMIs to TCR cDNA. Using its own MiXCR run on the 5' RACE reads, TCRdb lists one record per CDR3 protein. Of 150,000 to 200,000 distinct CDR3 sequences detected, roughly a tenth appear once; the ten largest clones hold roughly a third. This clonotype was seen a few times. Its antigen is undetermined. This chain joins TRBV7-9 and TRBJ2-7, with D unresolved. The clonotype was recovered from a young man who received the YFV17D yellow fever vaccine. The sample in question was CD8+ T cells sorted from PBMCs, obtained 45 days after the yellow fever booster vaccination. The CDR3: CASSLGGENSDYEQYV. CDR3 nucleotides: TGTGCCAGCAGCTTAGGCGGTGAGAATTCTGACTACGAGCAGTACGTC.